Sequencing of this T cell receptor beta chain was carried out in a study of identical twins. Germline V CDR1 and CDR2: SEHNR, FQNEAQ (reference sequence). The CDR3 loop spans 16 amino acids. V dropped 3 bases and J dropped 1 base, with 15 bases sitting between them. TCRdb reprocessed the 5' RACE reads with MiXCR, giving one entry per CDR3 protein. The sample lists 310,000 or so distinct CDR3 sequences; more than 6.5% were seen once. These data also featured in a second study, about yellow fever vaccine responses in identical twins.

The sequencing sample was made of memory (CD45RO+) T cells sorted from blood. The clonotype originates from a woman under 30 in good health. The chain recombines TRBV7-9 with TRBJ1-2; D may be TRBD1 (6 bases). The CDR3 DNA sequence: TGTGCCAGCAGCTTTCCCGGGGGCGCGAGTAACTATGGCTACACCTTC. Protein: CASSFPGGASNYGYTF.